The 22 T cell receptor beta chains reported below all come from one sample, sequenced in a study of blood T cell repertoires in COVID-19. Here immunoSEQ multiplex PCR was the method, and the copy in TCRdb shows in-frame clones only, minus some. The sample includes about 440,000 clones, 70% to 90% seen only once; the top ten take about 2.1%. The material sequenced was PBMCs or T cells enriched from blood (not recorded which). The origin of the receptors is a young woman with acute COVID-19.

The rearrangement links TRBV29-1 to TRBJ2-7, with 9 bases matching TRBD1. CDR1 and CDR2 (germline): SQVTM, ANQGSEA. V shed 5 bases, J shed 3 bases, and the junction held 2 bases outside the gene matches. The CDR3 contains 12 residues. The CDR3 nucleotides read TGCAGCGTTATGGGACAGGGCTACGAGCAGTACTTC. Translated: CSVMGQGYEQYF.

The chain couples TRBV9 to TRBJ2-1; 9 bases are a match to TRBD2. J lost 6 bases, V lost 3 bases, and 1 base had no gene match. CDR1 SGDLS and CDR2 YYNGEE come from the germline V gene. CDR3 length: 13 residues. The CDR3 reads CASSATSGNEQFF. CDR3 DNA sequence: TGTGCCAGCAGCGCGACTAGCGGCAATGAGCAGTTCTTC.

The J gene is TRBJ1-2, the V gene TRBV28, with 8 positions matching TRBD1. Trimming removed 2 bases from V and 4 bases from J; junction bases left unmatched: 3. The length of the CDR3 is 14 residues. CDR1 and CDR2 (germline): MDHEN, SYDVKM. The DNA for the CDR3 is TGTGCCAGCAGTTTAGGGCAGGGGGCCTATGGCTACACCTTC. Amino acids: CASSLGQGAYGYTF.

The chain uses TRBV27 and TRBJ2-1; D might be TRBD2 (5 bases). Deletions cut 5 bases from V and 9 bases from J, with 14 bases between. The CDR3 loop spans 13 amino acids. Germline values: CDR1 MNHEY, CDR2 SMNVEV (reference sequence). The CDR3 DNA sequence: TGTGCCAGCAGTGGTCCTAGCCTCAGTGAGCAGTTCTTC. It is translated as CASSGPSLSEQFF.

In DNA, the CDR3 is TGTGCCAGCAGCTCCAGGGGAAATGAGCAGTTCTTC. Protein sequence: CASSSRGNEQFF. This chain links TRBV5-6 with TRBJ2-1, with D possibly TRBD1 on 6 matching bases. The length of the CDR3 is 12 residues. Germline V gene data show CDR1 as SGHDT and CDR2 as YYEEEE. V was shortened by 3 bases and J by 7 bases, with 8 bases between the two germline ends.

V gene TRBV5-1 combines with J gene TRBJ1-4; 7 bases agree with TRBD1. Germline trimming cut 3 bases from V and 4 bases from J; bases unmatched to any gene: 3. The germline V gene encodes CDR1 SGHRS and CDR2 YFSETQ. This CDR3 has 14 residues. The CDR3 sequence is CASSSQGNNEKLFF. Here the CDR3 DNA reads TGCGCCAGCAGCTCACAGGGGAATAATGAAAAACTGTTTTTT.

CDR3: CASTRQGSGNYGYTF. The CDR3 region has the DNA TGTGCCAGCACCAGACAGGGTAGCGGTAACTATGGCTACACCTTC. The chain has TRBV6-5 and TRBJ1-2; 7 nucleotides agree with TRBD1. CDR3 size: 15 residues. J lost 1 base, V lost 7 bases, and 9 bases had no gene match. Germline V CDR1 and CDR2: MNHEY, SVGAGI.

In nucleotides, the CDR3 is TGTGCCAGCTCACCGATACTAGCGTCGGGCACCGGGGAGCTGTTTTTT. It yields the protein CASSPILASGTGELFF. The V gene is TRBV18, the J gene TRBJ2-2; TRBD2 agrees at 7 bases. The CDR3 runs 16 residues. Germline assignment: CDR1 KGHSH and CDR2 LQKENI. The ends lost 3 bases at V and 4 bases at J; junction bases unmatched: 8. Based on the CDR3 plus reference TRBV18 and TRBJ2-2, the full variable domain is NAGVMQNPRHLVRRRGQEARLRCSPMKGHSHVYWYRQLPEEGLKFMVYLQKENIIDESGMPKERFSAEFPKEGPSILRIQQVVRGDSAAYFCASSPILASGTGELFFGEGSRLTVL.

The chain recombines TRBV4-3 with TRBJ2-5, with 8 positions matching TRBD2. V shed 0 bases, J shed 5 bases, and the junction held 5 bases outside the gene matches. The CDR3 contains 15 residues. Germline V gene data show CDR1 as LGHNA and CDR2 as YSLEER. The chain's CDR3 is CASSQDGRAEETQYF. CDR3 DNA: TGCGCCAGCAGCCAAGACGGGAGGGCCGAGGAGACCCAGTACTTC.

The rearrangement uses TRBV7-9 and TRBJ2-7; D uncertain. Germline values: CDR1 SEHNR, CDR2 FQNEAQ (reference sequence). The CDR3 extends over 14 amino acids. V lost 5 bases to trimming and J lost 7 bases, with 18 bases between them. CDR3 in DNA: TGTGCCAGCAGCGTATCGAGGCCCCCTGGGGAGCAGTACTTC. Translating it yields CASSVSRPPGEQYF.

About this clone: Other DNA variants within this sample encode the same CDR3. V is TRBV12-3 or TRBV12-4 and J is TRBJ1-1, with a tentative D call TRBD1 (5 bases). This CDR3 comprises 12 residues. V gave up 2 bases and J gave up 5 bases, with 6 bases separating them. The CDR3 DNA is TGTGCCAGCAGTTTACGGGGGACTGAAGCTTTCTTT. Translating it yields CASSLRGTEAFF.

The V gene is TRBV18, the J gene TRBJ1-2; the match to TRBD1 covers 8 bases. The V gene end was trimmed by 4 bases and the J gene end by 6 bases; junction bases not matched to a gene: 10. Germline V gene lookup returns CDR1 KGHSH and CDR2 LQKENI. The CDR3 totals 15 residues. The CDR3 DNA reads TGTGCCAGCTCACTGAACGGACAGGGTTACGATGGCTACACCTTC. Translated: CASSLNGQGYDGYTF.

This chain links TRBV7-9 with TRBJ1-5, with D uncertain. This CDR3 has 12 amino acids. Trimming removed 5 bases from V and 6 bases from J, with 8 bases in between. Per the germline V gene, CDR1 is SEHNR and CDR2 is FQNEAQ (reference sequence). DNA for the CDR3: TGTGCCAGCAGCATACAGCTTCAGCCCCAGCATTTT. This codes for CASSIQLQPQHF. Based on the CDR3 plus reference TRBV7-9 and TRBJ1-5, the full variable domain is DTGVSQNPRHKITKRGQNVTFRCDPISEHNRLYWYRQTLGQGPEFLTYFQNEAQLEKSRLLSDRFSAERPKGSFSTLEIQRTEQGDSAMYLCASSIQLQPQHFGDGTRLSIL.

The chain combines TRBV25-1 with TRBJ1-4; D possibly corresponds to TRBD1 (5 bases). CDR1 MGHDK and CDR2 SYGVNS come from the germline V gene. Between the trimmed V and J ends, which lost 5 bases and 5 bases, there was a span of 12 bases. The CDR3 spans 14 residues. The CDR3 DNA sequence: TGTGCCAGCAGTCGCAGGGAAGGCAATGAAAAACTGTTTTTT. Its translation: CASSRREGNEKLFF.

The gene calls are TRBV27 and TRBJ1-4, with D possibly TRBD1 on 5 matching bases. This CDR3 region has 14 residues. Per germline, CDR1 MNHEY and CDR2 SMNVEV (reference sequence). Trimming removed 5 bases at V and 2 bases at J, with 9 bases between. For the CDR3, the DNA is TGTGCCAGCAGTCCCAGGGTGACTAATGAAAAACTGTTTTTT. Protein sequence: CASSPRVTNEKLFF.

V and J are TRBV7-9 and TRBJ2-7; maybe TRBD2 (6 bases). Germline CDR1 SEHNR, CDR2 FQNEAQ (reference sequence). V dropped 5 bases and J dropped 3 bases, with 11 bases sitting between them. The CDR3 covers 13 residues. The chain's CDR3 is CASSPGDNYEQYF. The CDR3 coding sequence is TGTGCCAGCAGCCCGGGAGACAACTACGAGCAGTACTTC. Drawing the rest from reference TRBV7-9 and TRBJ2-7, the complete variable domain is DTGVSQNPRHKITKRGQNVTFRCDPISEHNRLYWYRQTLGQGPEFLTYFQNEAQLEKSRLLSDRFSAERPKGSFSTLEIQRTEQGDSAMYLCASSPGDNYEQYFGPGTRLTVT.

This clone was observed a handful of times. The chain couples TRBV7-2 to TRBJ1-6, with unresolved D. V was shortened by 5 bases and J by 10 bases, with 12 bases between the two germline ends. Germline V gives CDR1 SGHTA, CDR2 FQGNSA. CDR3 size: 13 residues. The CDR3 DNA sequence: TGTGCCAGCAGCCCTTTAGAACGCTCACCCCTCCACTTT. This translates into CASSPLERSPLHF. The full variable domain, in which reference TRBV7-2 and TRBJ1-6 provide the parts outside the CDR3, is GAGVSQSPSNKVTEKGKDVELRCDPISGHTALYWYRQSLGQGLEFLIYFQGNSAPDKSGLPSDRFSAERTGGSVSTLTIQRTQQEDSAVYLCASSPLERSPLHFGNGTRLTVT.

The rearrangement uses TRBV5-1 and TRBJ1-1; maybe TRBD1 (6 bases). The CDR3 runs 14 residues. Germline-derived CDR1 and CDR2 are SGHRS and YFSETQ. V was cut by 3 bases and J by 5 bases, with 14 bases left in between. For the CDR3, the DNA is TGCGCCAGCAGCTGGAACGGGGGGCCAACTGAAGCTTTCTTT. It specifies CASSWNGGPTEAFF.

The chain employs TRBV21-1 and TRBJ2-3; no check of the table's D call, TRBD2, against the DNA was made. TRBV21-1 constitutes a pseudogene. CDR3 size: 11 residues. The CDR3 spells CASSISYTQYF. The DNA of the CDR3 is TGTGCCAGCAGCATTAGTTATACGCAGTATTTT.

In this sample, this clone turned up once. The chain couples TRBV9 to TRBJ2-7; tentatively, D is TRBD2 (5 bases). The CDR3 spans 15 residues. Germline values: CDR1 SGDLS, CDR2 YYNGEE. With 4 bases removed from V and 2 bases from J, the gap between germline ends came to 16 bases. CDR3 DNA: TGTGCCAGCAGCCCCCGTAGCGAACAGACCTACGAGCAGTACTTC. The encoded protein is CASSPRSEQTYEQYF.

The chain carries TRBV15 and TRBJ2-5; TRBD1 matches at 9 bases. With 3 bases clipped from V and 3 bases from J, the junction kept 2 bases outside the gene matches. Germline V gene lookup returns CDR1 LNHNV and CDR2 YYDKDF (reference sequence). The CDR3 is 14 amino acids. DNA for the CDR3: TGTGCCACCAGCAGGAGACAGGGGGAAGAGACCCAGTACTTC. This codes for CATSRRQGEETQYF.

The genes are TRBV2 and TRBJ2-3; D gene ambiguous. This CDR3 comprises 13 residues. With 3 bases removed from V and 4 bases from J, the gap between germline ends came to 8 bases. The germline V gene encodes CDR1 SNHLY and CDR2 FYNNEI. CDR3 loop: CASSENSPDTQYF. DNA for the CDR3: TGTGCCAGCAGTGAGAACAGCCCAGATACGCAGTATTTT.